The 15 T cell receptor beta chains below were found in one sample sequenced in a study of T cell changes during pregnancy in multiple sclerosis. The assay was immunoSEQ multiplex PCR, and TCRdb's table has in-frame clones only and misses some. This table has 30,000 to 50,000 clones, around 90% appearing once. Material: CD4+ T cells from peripheral blood mononuclear cells, obtained in the third trimester of pregnancy. The receptor source for this set is a female donor with multiple sclerosis, enrolled in a pregnancy study.

The rearrangement uses TRBV7-2 and TRBJ2-2, with a possible D match to TRBD2 (5 bases). Looked up from germline, CDR1 is SGHTA and CDR2 is FQGNSA. Trimming removed 0 bases at V and 5 bases at J, with 7 bases between. The length of the CDR3 is 14 residues. CDR3 sequence (DNA): TGTGCCAGCAGCTTAGCGGGAGATACCGGGGAGCTGTTTTTT. The encoded protein is CASSLAGDTGELFF. Combining the CDR3 with reference TRBV7-2 and TRBJ2-2 gives the whole variable domain GAGVSQSPSNKVTEKGKDVELRCDPISGHTALYWYRQSLGQGLEFLIYFQGNSAPDKSGLPSDRFSAERTGGSVSTLTIQRTQQEDSAVYLCASSLAGDTGELFFGEGSRLTVL.

This clone was detected only a few times. The rearrangement links TRBV9 to TRBJ1-5, with a possible D match to TRBD1 (6 bases). CDR1 is SGDLS and CDR2 is YYNGEE in the germline V gene. The V end was cut by 3 bases, the J end by 4 bases, with 14 bases between. This CDR3 has 15 amino acids. This CDR3 reads CASSEGGGLNQPQHF. The CDR3 DNA reads TGTGCCAGCAGCGAGGGAGGGGGACTGAATCAGCCCCAGCATTTT.

This rearrangement joins TRBV5-5 to TRBJ1-2; unclear D gene. CDR3 size: 14 residues. Germline CDR1 reads SGHKS; CDR2 reads YYEKEE (reference sequence). V lost 4 bases to trimming and J lost 1 base, with 11 bases between them. The CDR3 sequence: CASSQFDFNYGYTF. Written as DNA, the CDR3 is TGTGCCAGCAGCCAATTCGACTTTAACTATGGCTACACCTTC. Combining the CDR3 with reference TRBV5-5 and TRBJ1-2 gives the whole variable domain DAGVTQSPTHLIKTRGQQVTLRCSPISGHKSVSWYQQVLGQGPQFIFQYYEKEERGRGNFPDRFSARQFPNYSSELNVNALLLGDSALYLCASSQFDFNYGYTFGSGTRLTVV.

As DNA, the CDR3 is TGTGCCAGCTCACCACTTTCACTAGCGGGAGGCTACAATGAGCAGTTCTTC. Protein product: CASSPLSLAGGYNEQFF. This chain connects TRBV18 to TRBJ2-1; 12 positions match TRBD2. Germline values: CDR1 KGHSH, CDR2 LQKENI. The V gene end was trimmed by 1 base and the J gene end by 3 bases; junction bases not matched to a gene: 4. The CDR3 spans 17 residues.

The chain uses TRBV5-1 and TRBJ2-5; D remains unclear. Germline CDR1 and CDR2: SGHRS and YFSETQ. Trimming removed 2 bases at V and 0 bases at J, with 8 bases between. The CDR3 is 14 amino acids. CDR3 in DNA: TGCGCCAGCAGCTTTGGCCAGAACCAAGAGACCCAGTACTTC. Protein sequence: CASSFGQNQETQYF.

The chain uses TRBV28 and TRBJ1-1; weak D call: TRBD1 (6 bases). The CDR3 contains 15 residues. Trimming left V 6 bases short and J 1 base short, with 15 bases between. Per germline, CDR1 MDHEN and CDR2 SYDVKM. The CDR3 nucleotides are TGTGCCAGCAGGCGTCTACAGGGTGGGAACACTGAAGCTTTCTTT. Its translation: CASRRLQGGNTEAFF.

The rearrangement joins TRBV11-2 to TRBJ1-2, with a weak D call TRBD1 (5 bases). This CDR3 comprises 14 residues. The V end was cut by 3 bases, the J end by 7 bases, with 15 bases between. The germline V gene encodes CDR1 SGHAT and CDR2 FQNNGV. Here the CDR3 DNA reads TGTGCCAGCAGCTTTTCAACCGCAGGGTTTGGCTACACCTTC. Amino acid sequence: CASSFSTAGFGYTF.

The rearrangement uses TRBV7-2 and TRBJ2-3, with a tentative D call TRBD2 (6 bases). CDR1 SGHTA and CDR2 FQGNSA come from the germline V gene. The CDR3 is 14 residues long. Trimming left V 5 bases short and J 4 bases short, with 13 bases between. CDR3 nucleotide sequence: TGTGCCAGCAGCCGGGGACTCTTGGCAGATACGCAGTATTTT. Translated, it gives CASSRGLLADTQYF.

The J gene is TRBJ2-5, the V gene TRBV7-2; weak D call: TRBD2 (5 bases). The V gene's germline CDR1 is SGHTA and CDR2 FQGNSA. This CDR3 region has 16 residues. V lost 0 bases and J lost 2, with 13 bases in between. The CDR3: CASSLAFGVGQETQYF. The CDR3 nucleotides read TGTGCCAGCAGCTTAGCGTTCGGGGTAGGACAAGAGACCCAGTACTTC. The full variable domain, rest sourced from reference TRBV7-2 and TRBJ2-5, is GAGVSQSPSNKVTEKGKDVELRCDPISGHTALYWYRQSLGQGLEFLIYFQGNSAPDKSGLPSDRFSAERTGGSVSTLTIQRTQQEDSAVYLCASSLAFGVGQETQYFGPGTRLLVL.

The genes are TRBV5-4 and TRBJ2-5; 8 bases are shared with TRBD2. CDR1 SGHNT and CDR2 YYREEE come from the germline V gene (reference sequence). The CDR3 has 14 amino acids. The V gene end was trimmed by 1 base and the J gene end by 5 bases; junction bases not matched to a gene: 4. DNA for the CDR3: TGTGCCAGCAGCTTGTCGGGGGGGAGGGAGACCCAGTACTTC. It translates to CASSLSGGRETQYF.

The V gene is TRBV7-2, the J gene TRBJ2-3, with 7 bases fitting TRBD2. Germline trimming cut 4 bases from V and 3 bases from J; bases unmatched to any gene: 4. The CDR3 extends over 14 amino acids. CDR1 is SGHTA, CDR2 FQGNSA, per germline. The chain's CDR3 is CASSSAGVTDTQYF. CDR3 bases: TGTGCCAGCAGCTCGGCGGGAGTAACAGATACGCAGTATTTT.

The chain has TRBV4-3 and TRBJ2-2, with D maybe TRBD2 (5 bases). CDR3 length: 16 residues. V lost 0 bases and J lost 2, with 10 bases in between. Germline V gene lookup returns CDR1 LGHNA and CDR2 YSLEER. The CDR3 DNA follows: TGCGCCAGCAGCCAAGATACGAGCGGTAACACCGGGGAGCTGTTTTTT. Its protein is CASSQDTSGNTGELFF.

The rearrangement uses TRBV6-6 and TRBJ2-2; D not certain. Germline CDR1 MNHNY, CDR2 SVGAGI (reference sequence). Trimming took 6 bases from V and 8 from J, leaving 4 bases between them. This CDR3 comprises 10 residues. This CDR3 reads CASSRGELFF. The CDR3 nucleotides are TGTGCCAGCAGCCGGGGGGAGCTGTTTTTT.

This clone was counted a few times. V is TRBV6-1 and J is TRBJ2-1; 10 bases align to TRBD2. The CDR3 totals 13 residues. CDR1 MNHNS and CDR2 SASEGT come from the germline V gene. Trimming cost V 7 bases and J 8 bases; bases outside gene matches: 5. CDR3 loop: CASTSGSGYEQFF. CDR3 nucleotide sequence: TGTGCCAGCACTAGCGGGAGTGGGTATGAGCAGTTCTTC.

The chain employs TRBV5-5 and TRBJ1-4, with a weak D call TRBD1 (5 bases). The CDR3 extends over 15 amino acids. Germline CDR1 is SGHKS and CDR2 is YYEKEE (reference sequence). V lost 4 bases to trimming and J lost 1 base, with 11 bases between them. CDR3 in DNA: TGTGCCAGCAGCGGTTGGGGGGGAACTAATGAAAAACTGTTTTTT. It encodes CASSGWGGTNEKLFF.